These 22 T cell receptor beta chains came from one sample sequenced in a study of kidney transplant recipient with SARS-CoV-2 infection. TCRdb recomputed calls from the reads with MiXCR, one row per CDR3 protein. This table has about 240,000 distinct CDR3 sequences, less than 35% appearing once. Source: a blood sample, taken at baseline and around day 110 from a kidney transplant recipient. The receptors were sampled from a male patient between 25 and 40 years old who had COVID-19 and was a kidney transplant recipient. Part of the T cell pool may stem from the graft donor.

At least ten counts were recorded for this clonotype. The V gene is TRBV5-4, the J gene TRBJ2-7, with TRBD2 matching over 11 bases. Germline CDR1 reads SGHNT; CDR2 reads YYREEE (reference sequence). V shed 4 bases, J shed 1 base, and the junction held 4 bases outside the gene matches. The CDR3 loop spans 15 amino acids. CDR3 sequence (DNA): TGTGCCAGCAGCCCGGGACTAGCGGAGTCCTACGAGCAGTACTTC. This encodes CASSPGLAESYEQYF.

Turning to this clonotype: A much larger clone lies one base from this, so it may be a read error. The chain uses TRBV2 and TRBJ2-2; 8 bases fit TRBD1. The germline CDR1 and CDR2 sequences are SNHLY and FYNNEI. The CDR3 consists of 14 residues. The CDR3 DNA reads TGTACCAGCAGTGACAGGGGTAACACCGGGGAGCTGTTTTTT. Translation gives CTSSDRGNTGELFF.

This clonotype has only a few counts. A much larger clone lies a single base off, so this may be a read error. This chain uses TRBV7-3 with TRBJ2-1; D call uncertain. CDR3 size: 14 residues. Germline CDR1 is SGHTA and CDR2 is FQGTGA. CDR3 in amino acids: CASSLTQGGNGQFF. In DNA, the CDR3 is TGTGCCAGCAGCTTAACCCAAGGTGGCAATGGGCAGTTCTTC. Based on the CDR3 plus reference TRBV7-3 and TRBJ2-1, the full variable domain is GAGVSQTPSNKVTEKGKYVELRCDPISGHTALYWYRQSLGQGPEFLIYFQGTGAADDSGLPNDRFFAVRPEGSVSTLKIQRTERGDSAVYLCASSLTQGGNGQFFGPGTRLTVL.

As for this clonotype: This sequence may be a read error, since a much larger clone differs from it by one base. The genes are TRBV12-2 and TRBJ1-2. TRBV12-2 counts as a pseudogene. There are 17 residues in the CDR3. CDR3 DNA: TGTGCAAGTCGCATTTACACGGCTCCACGAAAGACCTATGGCTACACCTTC. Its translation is CASRIYTAPRKTYGYTF.

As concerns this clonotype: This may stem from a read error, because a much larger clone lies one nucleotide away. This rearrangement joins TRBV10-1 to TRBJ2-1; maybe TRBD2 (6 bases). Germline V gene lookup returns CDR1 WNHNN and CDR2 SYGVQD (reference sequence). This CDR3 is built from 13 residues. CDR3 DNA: TGCGCCAGCAGTGAAAGGCGGGACCTTGAGCGGTTCTTC. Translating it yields CASSERRDLERFF.

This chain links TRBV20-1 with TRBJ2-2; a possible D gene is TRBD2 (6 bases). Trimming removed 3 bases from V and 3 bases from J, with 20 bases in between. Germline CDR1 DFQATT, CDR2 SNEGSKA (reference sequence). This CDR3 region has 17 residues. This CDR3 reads CSASRVAAAPYTGELFF. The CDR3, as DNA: TGCAGTGCTAGCCGGGTAGCGGCGGCCCCATACACCGGGGAGCTGTTTTTT.

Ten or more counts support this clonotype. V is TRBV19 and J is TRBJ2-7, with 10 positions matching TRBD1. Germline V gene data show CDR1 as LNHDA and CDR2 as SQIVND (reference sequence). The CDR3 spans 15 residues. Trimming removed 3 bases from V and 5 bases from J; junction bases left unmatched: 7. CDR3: CASSIPGTGVDEQYF. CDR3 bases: TGTGCCAGTAGTATTCCCGGGACAGGGGTTGACGAGCAGTACTTC.

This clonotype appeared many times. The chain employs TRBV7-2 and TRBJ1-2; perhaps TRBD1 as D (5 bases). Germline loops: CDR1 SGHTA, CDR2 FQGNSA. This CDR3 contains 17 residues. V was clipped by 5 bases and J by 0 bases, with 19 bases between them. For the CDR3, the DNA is TGTGCCAGCAGCCGACTTAGGGTTACAGGATCTAACTATGGCTACACCTTC. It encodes CASSRLRVTGSNYGYTF.

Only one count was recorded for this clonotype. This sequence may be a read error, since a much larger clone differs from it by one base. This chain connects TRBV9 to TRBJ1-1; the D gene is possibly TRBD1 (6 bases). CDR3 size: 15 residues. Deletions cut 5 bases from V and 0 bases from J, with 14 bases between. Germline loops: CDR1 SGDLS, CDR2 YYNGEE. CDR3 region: CASRVQGQMNTEAFF. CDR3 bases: TGTGCCAGCAGAGTACAAGGACAGATGAACACTGAAGCTTTCTTT.

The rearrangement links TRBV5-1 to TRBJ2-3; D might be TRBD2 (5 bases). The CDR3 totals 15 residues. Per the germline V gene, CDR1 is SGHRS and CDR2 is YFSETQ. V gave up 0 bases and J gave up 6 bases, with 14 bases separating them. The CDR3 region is CASSLDPSAEDTQYF. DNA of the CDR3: TGCGCCAGCAGCTTGGACCCCTCAGCGGAGGATACGCAGTATTTT.

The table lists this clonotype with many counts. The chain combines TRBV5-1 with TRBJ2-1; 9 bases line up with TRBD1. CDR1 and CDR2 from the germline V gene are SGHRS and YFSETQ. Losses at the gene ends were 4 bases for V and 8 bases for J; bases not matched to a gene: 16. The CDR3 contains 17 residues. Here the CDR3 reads CASSPPLRDRERHEQFF. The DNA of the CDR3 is TGCGCCAGCAGCCCCCCCCTCCGGGACAGGGAAAGGCATGAGCAGTTCTTC.

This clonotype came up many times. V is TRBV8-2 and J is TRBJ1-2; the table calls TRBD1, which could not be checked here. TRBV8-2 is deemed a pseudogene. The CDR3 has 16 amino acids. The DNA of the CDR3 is TGTGGCAGTACTCCTGTTGATAGCCGAAAGACCTATGGCTACACCTTC. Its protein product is CGSTPVDSRKTYGYTF.

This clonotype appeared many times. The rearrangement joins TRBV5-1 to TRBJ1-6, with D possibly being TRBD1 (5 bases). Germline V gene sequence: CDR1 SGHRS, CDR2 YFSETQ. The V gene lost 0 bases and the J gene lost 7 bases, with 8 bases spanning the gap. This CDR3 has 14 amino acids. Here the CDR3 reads CASSLVQGNSPLHF. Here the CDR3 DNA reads TGCGCCAGCAGCTTGGTTCAGGGAAATTCACCCCTCCACTTT.

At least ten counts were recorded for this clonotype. This chain's CDR3 is CASSQEVGNTEAFF. For the CDR3, the DNA is TGTGCCAGCAGCCAAGAGGTCGGGAACACTGAAGCTTTCTTT. V and J are TRBV3-1 and TRBJ1-1; no reliable D call. The CDR3 runs 14 residues. Per germline, CDR1 LGHDT and CDR2 YNNKEL (reference sequence). Trimming took 0 bases from V and 1 from J, leaving 6 bases between them. Supplemented by reference TRBV3-1 and TRBJ1-1, the full variable domain reads DTAVSQTPKYLVTQMGNDKSIKCEQNLGHDTMYWYKQDSKKFLKIMFSYNNKELIINETVPNRFSPKSPDKAHLNLHINSLELGDSAVYFCASSQEVGNTEAFFGQGTRLTVV.

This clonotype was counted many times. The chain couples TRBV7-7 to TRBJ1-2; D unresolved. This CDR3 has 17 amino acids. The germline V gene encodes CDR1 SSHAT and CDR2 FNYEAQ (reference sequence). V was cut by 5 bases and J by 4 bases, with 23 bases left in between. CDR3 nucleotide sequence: TGTGCCAGCAGCGTACGTTCTAAGTGCCGAAAGACCTATGGCTACACCTTC. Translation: CASSVRSKCRKTYGYTF.

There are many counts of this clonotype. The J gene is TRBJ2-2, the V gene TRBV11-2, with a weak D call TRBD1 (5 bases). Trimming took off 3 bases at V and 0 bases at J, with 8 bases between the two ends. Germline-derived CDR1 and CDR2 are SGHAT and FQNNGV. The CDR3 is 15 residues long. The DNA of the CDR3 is TGTGCCAGCAGCTTTGGCAGGGCGAACACCGGGGAGCTGTTTTTT. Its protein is CASSFGRANTGELFF.

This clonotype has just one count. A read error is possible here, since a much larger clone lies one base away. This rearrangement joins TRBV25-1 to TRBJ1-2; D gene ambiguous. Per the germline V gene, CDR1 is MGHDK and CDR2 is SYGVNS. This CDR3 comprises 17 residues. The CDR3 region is CACSVVGELGKTYGYTF. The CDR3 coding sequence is TGTGCCTGCAGTGTCGTAGGAGAACTGGGAAAGACCTATGGCTACACCTTC.

For the CDR3, the DNA is TGCAGTGCTAGAGGCGGTTCAAGGGACACGGTCTATGGCTACACCTTC. Amino acids: CSARGGSRDTVYGYTF. The chain links TRBV20-1 to TRBJ1-2, with a weak D call TRBD1 (6 bases). Germline V CDR1 and CDR2: DFQATT, SNEGSKA (reference sequence). The germline V and J ends were trimmed by 1 base and 4 bases, with 19 bases remaining between them. There are 16 residues in the CDR3.

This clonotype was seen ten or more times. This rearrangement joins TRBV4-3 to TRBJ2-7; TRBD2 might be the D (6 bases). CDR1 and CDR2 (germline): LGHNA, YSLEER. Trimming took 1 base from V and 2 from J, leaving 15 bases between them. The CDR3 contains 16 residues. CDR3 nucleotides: TGCGCCAGCAGCCAAGTATTTCCGGAGGGGACCTACGAGCAGTACTTC. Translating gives CASSQVFPEGTYEQYF.

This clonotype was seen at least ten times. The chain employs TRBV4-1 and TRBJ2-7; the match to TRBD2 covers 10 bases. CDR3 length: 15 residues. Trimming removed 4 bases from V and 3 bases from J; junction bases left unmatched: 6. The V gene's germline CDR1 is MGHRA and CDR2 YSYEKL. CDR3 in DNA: TGCGCCAGCAGCCTAGGACTAGCGGAAAGCTACGAGCAGTACTTC. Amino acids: CASSLGLAESYEQYF.

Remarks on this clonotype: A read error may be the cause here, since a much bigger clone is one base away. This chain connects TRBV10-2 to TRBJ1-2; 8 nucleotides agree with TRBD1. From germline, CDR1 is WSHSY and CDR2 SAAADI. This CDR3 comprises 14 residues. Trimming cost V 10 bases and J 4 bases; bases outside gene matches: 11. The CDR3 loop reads CANKAQGGIYGYTF. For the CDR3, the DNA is TGCGCCAACAAAGCACAGGGGGGTATCTATGGCTACACCTTC.

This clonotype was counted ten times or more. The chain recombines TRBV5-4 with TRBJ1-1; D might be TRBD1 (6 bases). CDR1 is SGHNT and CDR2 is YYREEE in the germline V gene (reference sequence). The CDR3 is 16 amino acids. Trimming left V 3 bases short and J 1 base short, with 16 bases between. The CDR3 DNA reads TGTGCCAGCAGCTATCCAACAGGGATGGAGAACACTGAAGCTTTCTTT. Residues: CASSYPTGMENTEAFF. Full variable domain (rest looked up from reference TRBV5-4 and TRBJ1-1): ETGVTQSPTHLIKTRGQQVTLRCSSQSGHNTVSWYQQALGQGPQFIFQYYREEENGRGNFPPRFSGLQFPNYSSELNVNALELDDSALYLCASSYPTGMENTEAFFGQGTRLTVV.